Presented here are 30 T cell receptor beta chains from one specimen sequenced in a study of CD8 T cells in ankylosing spondylitis (dated 2017 in TCRdb). The method was 5' RACE. TCRdb records Illumina HiSeq 2500 as the sequencer. TCRdb handled the public reads itself, with Q25 trimming in fastp and clone calling in MiXCR, and kept productive beta chains. One record per CDR3 amino acid sequence lists the most common genes and DNA. Counted in this sample were about 200,000 distinct CDR3 sequences; over 10% of them appeared once. Jointly, the top ten make up approximately 15% of the sample. Sequenced sample: blood, either unsorted or a sorted T cell fraction (not recorded which). These receptors were collected from a male donor with ankylosing spondylitis or in good health (not recorded which).

This clonotype was seen only a few times. The chain couples TRBV4-1 to TRBJ1-2, with D perhaps matching TRBD1 (6 bases). Germline CDR1 reads MGHRA; CDR2 reads YSYEKL. V dropped 4 bases and J dropped 3 bases, with 15 bases sitting between them. The CDR3 loop spans 15 amino acids. The CDR3 bases are TGCGCCAGCAGCCGTGGACAGCTTTCATACTATGGCTACACCTTC. The encoded protein is CASSRGQLSYYGYTF.

This clonotype was observed at least ten times. V and J are TRBV29-1 and TRBJ1-2; D is unclear. V lost 6 bases to trimming and J lost 2 bases, with 7 bases between them. CDR3 length: 11 amino acids. Germline-derived CDR1 and CDR2 are SQVTM and ANQGSEA. Written as DNA, the CDR3 is TGCAGCGTAGAAATAAACTATGGCTACACCTTC. It translates to CSVEINYGYTF. Full variable domain (missing parts from reference TRBV29-1 and TRBJ1-2): SAVISQKPSRDICQRGTSLTIQCQVDSQVTMMFWYRQQPGQSLTLIATANQGSEATYESGFVIDKFPISRPNLTFSTLTVSNMSPEDSSIYLCSVEINYGYTFGSGTRLTVV.

The rearrangement joins TRBV12-3 or TRBV12-4 to TRBJ2-1, with D unclear. The germline V and J ends were trimmed by 11 bases and 2 bases, with 7 bases remaining between them. This CDR3 spans 11 amino acids. CDR3 residues: CAGGTYNEQFF. In nucleotides, the CDR3 is TGTGCCGGTGGGACCTACAATGAGCAGTTCTTC.

The J gene is TRBJ2-3, the V gene TRBV20-1; D remains unclear. Trimming cost V 0 bases and J 4 bases, with 11 bases left between them. The CDR3 contains 14 residues. The germline V gene has CDR1 DFQATT and CDR2 SNEGSKA (reference sequence). The CDR3 sequence: CSARDIKVPDTQYF. CDR3 nucleotide sequence: TGCAGTGCTAGAGATATCAAGGTCCCAGATACGCAGTATTTT.

This chain connects TRBV7-8 to TRBJ2-1, with TRBD2 matching over 8 bases. Unmatched junction bases numbered 7, after V lost 2 bases and J lost 7 bases. Germline V lookup: CDR1 SGHVS, CDR2 FQNEAQ. This CDR3 contains 15 residues. As DNA, the CDR3 is TGTGCCAGCAGCTTACTAGCGGGTCCTGGGAATGAGCAGTTCTTC. This translates into CASSLLAGPGNEQFF.

This clonotype was recorded at least ten times. The genes are TRBV4-2 and TRBJ2-1; the D gene is possibly TRBD2 (5 bases). Trimming removed 0 bases at V and 2 bases at J, with 8 bases between. Germline values: CDR1 LGHNA, CDR2 YNFKEQ. The CDR3 runs 15 residues. CDR3 amino acids: CASSQDWTPYNEQFF. The DNA for the CDR3 is TGTGCCAGCAGCCAAGATTGGACTCCCTACAATGAGCAGTTCTTC.

V is TRBV4-1 and J is TRBJ2-7; 8 nucleotides agree with TRBD1. The V gene end was trimmed by 4 bases and the J gene end by 6 bases; junction bases not matched to a gene: 11. The CDR3 has 15 residues. CDR1 is MGHRA and CDR2 is YSYEKL in the germline V gene. The CDR3 sequence: CASSPVRTGTLEQYF. The CDR3 region has the DNA TGCGCCAGCAGCCCCGTCAGGACAGGGACCCTCGAGCAGTACTTC.

V gene TRBV21-1 combines with J gene TRBJ1-1; no check of the table's D call, TRBD1, against the DNA was made. TRBV21-1 is labeled a pseudogene. CDR3 length: 14 residues. The CDR3, as DNA: TGTGCCAGCAGCACGGACAGGGTAGGGACTGAAGCTTTCTTT. Encoded protein: CASSTDRVGTEAFF.

This clonotype came up a few times. This chain uses TRBV20-1 with TRBJ2-1; 8 bases map to TRBD2. V lost 3 bases to trimming and J lost 1 base; unmatched junction nucleotides: 20. Germline V gene lookup returns CDR1 DFQATT and CDR2 SNEGSKA (reference sequence). This CDR3 has 20 residues. CDR3 amino acids: CSAREPWDSGVSRSYNEQFF. The CDR3 coding sequence is TGCAGTGCTAGGGAACCCTGGGATAGCGGGGTTAGTCGTTCCTACAATGAGCAGTTCTTC.

The sample holds many counts of this clonotype. This chain connects TRBV25-1 to TRBJ1-1; 8 nucleotides agree with TRBD1. Germline V gene lookup returns CDR1 MGHDK and CDR2 SYGVNS. The CDR3 runs 19 residues. V was pared by 0 bases and J by 2 bases, with 14 bases of the junction left unmatched. Here the CDR3 reads CASSEYIMSYQGANTEAFF. The CDR3 DNA reads TGTGCCAGCAGTGAATATATAATGTCGTATCAGGGGGCAAACACTGAAGCTTTCTTT.

V gene TRBV6-5 combines with J gene TRBJ2-4, with TRBD1 as a possible D gene (6 bases). The V and J ends lost 8 bases and 6 bases respectively, with 11 bases between them. This CDR3 comprises 12 residues. Germline CDR1 and CDR2: MNHEY and SVGAGI. The CDR3 region is CASGPGVNIQYF. In DNA form, the CDR3 reads TGTGCCAGCGGCCCAGGGGTAAACATTCAGTACTTC.

This chain connects TRBV2 to TRBJ1-1; unclear D gene. The germline gives CDR1 SNHLY, CDR2 FYNNEI. The CDR3 length is 10 residues. V dropped 2 bases and J dropped 8 bases, with 3 bases sitting between them. The CDR3 sequence: CASSEFEAFF. The DNA of the CDR3 is TGTGCCAGCAGTGAATTCGAAGCTTTCTTT.

This clonotype was seen a few times. The chain employs TRBV12-3 or TRBV12-4 and TRBJ1-6; D is perhaps TRBD1 (5 bases). V lost 2 bases and J lost 3, with 11 bases in between. CDR3 length: 16 residues. The CDR3 here is CASSLSGGNYNSPLHF. The CDR3 DNA reads TGTGCCAGCAGTTTATCCGGGGGGAACTATAATTCACCCCTCCACTTT.

A few counts support this clonotype. The V call is TRBV24-1, the J call TRBJ2-2; the D gene is possibly TRBD1 (5 bases). Germline V gives CDR1 KGHDR, CDR2 SFDVKD. Deletions cut 9 bases from V and 0 bases from J, with 7 bases between. This CDR3 has 13 amino acids. The CDR3: CATGAPNTGELFF. The DNA for the CDR3 is TGTGCCACCGGGGCACCGAACACCGGGGAGCTGTTTTTT.

The chain uses TRBV9 and TRBJ1-4; TRBD1 agrees at 10 bases. Unmatched junction bases numbered 3, after V lost 2 bases and J lost 5 bases. The V gene's germline CDR1 is SGDLS and CDR2 YYNGEE. The CDR3 contains 15 residues. The CDR3 nucleotides are TGTGCCAGCAGCGTCGAGGACAGGGGGAATGAAAAACTGTTTTTT. Protein: CASSVEDRGNEKLFF.

This clonotype was seen many times. One end of the junction is discordant with germline, which a read error may explain. The J gene is TRBJ2-3, the V gene TRBV7-9; D is undetermined. Germline V gene data show CDR1 as SEHNR and CDR2 as FQNEAQ (reference sequence). This CDR3 spans 12 amino acids. The DNA of the CDR3 is TGCGCCAGCAGCTTAGGCGCAGATACGCAGTATTTT. As protein: CASSLGADTQYF.

J is TRBJ2-1 and V is TRBV4-1, with TRBD1 as a possible D gene (8 bases). This CDR3 has 15 amino acids. CDR1 MGHRA and CDR2 YSYEKL come from the germline V gene. V lost 4 bases and J lost 9, with 19 bases in between. CDR3 in amino acids: CASSPPGTGGGEQFF. As DNA, the CDR3 is TGCGCCAGCAGCCCTCCGGGAACAGGGGGGGGTGAGCAGTTCTTC.

The V call is TRBV4-1, the J call TRBJ2-7; 10 bases align to TRBD1. CDR1 is MGHRA and CDR2 is YSYEKL in the germline V gene. Trimming removed 8 bases from V and 6 bases from J; junction bases left unmatched: 13. This CDR3 is 15 amino acids long. CDR3 residues: CASGVPAGQGFEQYF. The CDR3 DNA follows: TGCGCCAGCGGGGTTCCGGCGGGACAGGGGTTCGAGCAGTACTTC.

This clonotype was recorded a few times. This rearrangement joins TRBV4-1 to TRBJ2-2, with 7 bases identical to TRBD2. The germline V gene encodes CDR1 MGHRA and CDR2 YSYEKL. CDR3 length equals 16 residues. V shed 4 bases, J shed 6 bases, and the junction held 11 bases outside the gene matches. This CDR3 is CASSPLAERDAGELFF. CDR3 DNA sequence: TGCGCCAGCAGCCCTCTAGCGGAGAGGGACGCCGGGGAGCTGTTTTTT.

This clonotype was observed a handful of times. The chain carries TRBV4-1 and TRBJ2-3, with TRBD2 as a possible D gene (6 bases). V was shortened by 4 bases and J by 4 bases, with 18 bases between the two germline ends. Germline CDR1 is MGHRA and CDR2 is YSYEKL. This CDR3 is 16 amino acids long. The CDR3 protein is CASSLRLDVLPDTQYF. CDR3 nucleotide sequence: TGCGCCAGCAGCCTTCGACTAGACGTTTTGCCAGATACGCAGTATTTT.

This clonotype occurred a few times. This rearrangement joins TRBV5-5 to TRBJ1-1; D unresolved. The CDR3 has 13 amino acids. The ends were cut back, 5 bases at V and 6 bases at J, with 14 bases in the middle. Germline V gene sequence: CDR1 SGHKS, CDR2 YYEKEE (reference sequence). The CDR3 here is CASSLEGVAEAFF. The CDR3 DNA follows: TGTGCCAGCAGTCTGGAGGGAGTCGCTGAAGCTTTCTTT.

For the CDR3, the DNA is TGTGCCAGCAGTTTCGACGGGACTCTCGGGGGCTACACCTTC. Translation gives CASSFDGTLGGYTF. This rearrangement joins TRBV27 to TRBJ1-2; possible D gene TRBD1, 5 bases. V was clipped by 3 bases and J by 8 bases, with 16 bases between them. CDR1 is MNHEY, CDR2 SMNVEV, per germline (reference sequence). The CDR3 is 14 residues long.

This sequence joins TRBV10-3 and TRBJ2-3; 8 bases are shared with TRBD2. The CDR3 totals 17 residues. Germline-derived CDR1 and CDR2 are ENHRY and SYGVKD. The trim removed 3 bases at V and 2 bases at J, leaving 10 bases unmatched. The CDR3 DNA sequence: TGTGCCATCAGTGAATTTGGCGGGGGGATATACACAGATACGCAGTATTTT. Amino acids: CAISEFGGGIYTDTQYF.

This clonotype was recorded a few times. The V call is TRBV6-5, the J call TRBJ2-7; D might be TRBD2 (6 bases). The V end was cut by 2 bases, the J end by 0 bases, with 11 bases between. CDR3 length equals 15 residues. Germline CDR1 and CDR2: MNHEY and SVGAGI. Written as DNA, the CDR3 is TGTGCCAGCAGTTACGCAGGAGGGAGCTCCTACGAGCAGTACTTC. It translates to CASSYAGGSSYEQYF.

The chain employs TRBV4-1 and TRBJ2-1; no firm D call. The CDR3 spans 13 residues. V was clipped by 5 bases and J by 8 bases, with 13 bases between them. Germline loops: CDR1 MGHRA, CDR2 YSYEKL. The CDR3 reads CASSEIPSYEQFF. DNA of the CDR3: TGCGCCAGCAGCGAAATTCCTTCATATGAGCAGTTCTTC.

V usage is TRBV6-2 or TRBV6-3 and J usage is TRBJ1-4; no reliable D call. The CDR3 totals 12 residues. Per the germline V gene, CDR1 is MNHEY and CDR2 is SVGEGT. Trimming shortened V by 1 base and J by 5 bases, and 2 bases separated the two germline ends. The CDR3 spells CASSYWNEKLFF. DNA of the CDR3: TGTGCCAGCAGTTACTGGAATGAAAAACTGTTTTTT.

This clonotype came up many times. The chain carries TRBV3-1 and TRBJ2-5; D ambiguous. V lost 3 bases and J lost 4, with 15 bases in between. The CDR3 is made up of 15 amino acids. In germline, CDR1 is LGHDT, CDR2 YNNKEL (reference sequence). The CDR3 spells CASSQARAGGETQYF. DNA for the CDR3: TGTGCCAGCAGCCAGGCCCGAGCAGGCGGAGAGACCCAGTACTTC.

This clonotype was found a few times. The chain employs TRBV2 and TRBJ1-1; no firm D call. The CDR3 has 15 residues. The V end was cut by 1 base, the J end by 7 bases, with 16 bases between. Germline V gene sequence: CDR1 SNHLY, CDR2 FYNNEI. The CDR3 DNA is TGTGCCAGCAGTGAAGACTGGGGAACCAAGCGTGAAGCTTTCTTT. Encoded protein: CASSEDWGTKREAFF.

The rearrangement joins TRBV27 to TRBJ1-1; unclear D gene. Trimming shortened V by 4 bases and J by 6 bases, and 12 bases separated the two germline ends. The CDR3 has 13 amino acids. Germline V gene sequence: CDR1 MNHEY, CDR2 SMNVEV (reference sequence). The CDR3 DNA is TGTGCCAGCAGTTATTATCGGTGGGCTGAAGCTTTCTTT. This gives the protein CASSYYRWAEAFF.

The chain carries TRBV25-1 and TRBJ1-1, with D perhaps matching TRBD1 (5 bases). The germline V gene has CDR1 MGHDK and CDR2 SYGVNS. Trimming left V 2 bases short and J 7 bases short, with 17 bases between. This CDR3 is built from 15 residues. CDR3 region: CASSEGSGWGGEAFF. In DNA form, the CDR3 reads TGTGCCAGCAGTGAAGGGTCAGGTTGGGGGGGTGAAGCTTTCTTT.